These 28 T cell receptor beta chains originate from one sample sequenced in a study of T cells after yellow fever vaccination. TCRdb re-called the 5' RACE reads with MiXCR, one entry per CDR3 protein. This sample carries over 35,000 distinct CDR3 sequences, over 5.5% of them seen once, and the ten largest clones take 10%. The input for sequencing was PBMCs, either bulk or a sorted T-cell subset (CD4+, CD8+, memory, or dextramer-sorted; not recorded which), taken 45 days after the yellow fever booster vaccination. The receptors come from a young man who received the YFV17D yellow fever vaccine.

The chain is built from TRBV27 and TRBJ1-5; D is undetermined. Germline V gene lookup returns CDR1 MNHEY and CDR2 SMNVEV (reference sequence). Trimming shortened V by 0 bases and J by 5 bases, and 11 bases separated the two germline ends. This CDR3 comprises 15 residues. The CDR3 spells CASSLSPSGDQPQHF. The CDR3 DNA reads TGTGCCAGCAGTTTATCCCCCTCGGGTGATCAGCCCCAGCATTTT.

There are many counts of this clonotype. The rearrangement links TRBV7-2 to TRBJ2-7, with 10 positions matching TRBD1. V lost 5 bases and J lost 4; bases outside the gene matches: 8. In germline, CDR1 is SGHTA, CDR2 FQGNSA. The CDR3 runs to 15 residues. CDR3 nucleotide sequence: TGTGCCAGCAGCATTTCAAGGGACAGGGGATACGAGCAGTACTTC. It specifies CASSISRDRGYEQYF.

This clonotype has more than one count but fewer than ten. The rearrangement uses TRBV11-2 and TRBJ2-5; 9 nucleotides line up with TRBD2. CDR1 is SGHAT, CDR2 FQNNGV, per germline. After removal of 2 bases from V and 2 bases from J, the junction contained 9 bases not matched to a gene. This CDR3 spans 17 amino acids. The CDR3 sequence is CASSLKLYAGGQETQYF. CDR3 coding DNA: TGTGCCAGCAGCTTAAAGCTCTATGCGGGAGGGCAAGAGACCCAGTACTTC.

This clonotype has just a few counts. The V and J genes are TRBV18 and TRBJ2-7; the D is unclear. Germline assignment: CDR1 KGHSH and CDR2 LQKENI. The V gene lost 0 bases and the J gene lost 0 bases, with 0 bases spanning the gap. This CDR3 region has 12 residues. This CDR3 is CASSPPSYEQYF. The CDR3 DNA reads TGTGCCAGCTCACCACCCTCCTACGAGCAGTACTTC.

This chain joins TRBV20-1 and TRBJ2-5, with 12 positions matching TRBD2. V lost 4 bases, J lost 4 bases, and 7 bases stayed unmatched. Germline-derived CDR1 and CDR2 are DFQATT and SNEGSKA (reference sequence). The CDR3 has 15 residues. This CDR3 is CSATRAGLAGETQYF. As DNA, the CDR3 is TGCAGTGCTACCCGAGCGGGACTAGCGGGAGAGACCCAGTACTTC.

This clonotype occurred once. The chain links TRBV20-1 to TRBJ2-3, with a possible D match to TRBD2 (5 bases). CDR1 and CDR2 (germline): DFQATT, SNEGSKA (reference sequence). CDR3 length: 17 residues. Trimming took 3 bases from V and 2 from J, leaving 21 bases between them. The CDR3 here is CSASRPLTRLITDTQYF. The DNA for the CDR3 is TGCAGTGCTAGTAGGCCCCTCACTAGACTAATCACAGATACGCAGTATTTT.

This clonotype has ten or more counts. The chain carries TRBV5-1 and TRBJ1-1, with TRBD1 matching 11 bases. Per germline, CDR1 SGHRS and CDR2 YFSETQ. There are 15 residues in the CDR3. The trim removed 6 bases at V and 4 bases at J, leaving 8 bases unmatched. Written as DNA, the CDR3 is TGCGCCAGCACCCAGACCGGGACAGGGGGCACTGAAGCTTTCTTT. It is translated as CASTQTGTGGTEAFF.

Here the CDR3 DNA reads TGTGCCAGCAGGCCCGGGAGTCGTAACTATGGCTACACCTTC. Its translation is CASRPGSRNYGYTF. V and J are TRBV28 and TRBJ1-2, with D uncertain. V was trimmed by 6 bases and J by 1 base, leaving 12 bases between them. The CDR3 is made up of 14 amino acids. Germline CDR1 and CDR2: MDHEN and SYDVKM.

This clonotype came up many times. V gene TRBV5-1 combines with J gene TRBJ2-1; unclear D gene. The V end lost 3 bases, the J end lost 3 bases, and 10 bases lay between the germline ends. CDR3 length: 14 residues. CDR1 is SGHRS and CDR2 is YFSETQ in the germline V gene. CDR3 sequence reads: CASSSPPNYNEQFF. DNA of the CDR3: TGCGCCAGCAGCTCCCCCCCTAACTACAATGAGCAGTTCTTC.

This chain uses TRBV5-1 with TRBJ2-7; TRBD1 matches 7 bases. The CDR3 totals 13 residues. Germline assignment: CDR1 SGHRS and CDR2 YFSETQ. V was pared by 4 bases and J by 6 bases, with 7 bases of the junction left unmatched. The CDR3 is CASSGDSPSEQYF. In nucleotides, the CDR3 is TGCGCCAGCAGCGGGGACAGCCCCAGCGAGCAGTACTTC.

This clonotype was recorded at least ten times. The V call is TRBV7-2, the J call TRBJ1-1; D gene ambiguous. The CDR3 totals 14 residues. Trimming stripped 5 bases from V and 4 bases from J, with 14 bases between. Germline CDR1 is SGHTA and CDR2 is FQGNSA. The CDR3 is CASSRGVTATEAFF. The CDR3 DNA follows: TGTGCCAGCAGCCGCGGGGTGACGGCCACTGAAGCTTTCTTT.

This clonotype was picked up many times. J is TRBJ2-2 and V is TRBV4-3; 11 bases agree with TRBD1. Unmatched junction bases numbered 7, after V lost 4 bases and J lost 6 bases. Germline CDR1 is LGHNA and CDR2 is YSLEER. The CDR3 has 16 amino acids. CDR3 in DNA: TGCGCCAGCAGCCTCGGACAGGGGGCTTTGGCCGGGGAGCTGTTTTTT. Protein product: CASSLGQGALAGELFF.

Many counts were recorded for this clonotype. V usage is TRBV7-2 and J usage is TRBJ2-5; the D gene is possibly TRBD2 (5 bases). The CDR3 runs to 12 residues. The ends were cut back, 5 bases at V and 5 bases at J, with 9 bases in the middle. Germline lookup yields CDR1 SGHTA and CDR2 FQGNSA. The CDR3 nucleotides are TGTGCCAGCAGCGGGAGTTTTGAGACCCAGTACTTC. The encoded protein is CASSGSFETQYF.

This clonotype was observed many times. The chain recombines TRBV19 with TRBJ1-1; D is ambiguous. The germline CDR1 and CDR2 sequences are LNHDA and SQIVND (reference sequence). V was shortened by 3 bases and J by 6 bases, with 8 bases between the two germline ends. This CDR3 comprises 12 residues. The CDR3 DNA sequence: TGTGCCAGTAGTATGGGGATCGCTGAAGCTTTCTTT. Translation: CASSMGIAEAFF. Using reference TRBV19 and TRBJ1-1 for the parts outside the CDR3, the full variable domain is DGGITQSPKYLFRKEGQNVTLSCEQNLNHDAMYWYRQDPGQGLRLIYYSQIVNDFQKGDIAEGYSVSREKKESFPLTVTSAQKNPTAFYLCASSMGIAEAFFGQGTRLTVV.

This clonotype occurred many times. The CDR3, as DNA: TGTGCCAGCAGGGGGCTAGCGGGAAATCCCGATACGCAGTATTTT. Translating gives CASRGLAGNPDTQYF. The chain has TRBV6-1 and TRBJ2-3, with 9 positions matching TRBD2. Per germline, CDR1 MNHNS and CDR2 SASEGT. The V gene end was trimmed by 6 bases and the J gene end by 6 bases; junction bases not matched to a gene: 10. The CDR3 is 15 amino acids.

Comments on this clonotype: A far larger clone is a single base away, which makes a read error likely. J is TRBJ2-5 and V is TRBV28; no clear D. This CDR3 region has 11 residues. The germline CDR1 and CDR2 sequences are MDHEN and SYDVKM. CDR3 region: CAISFRETQYF. CDR3 sequence (DNA): TGTGCCATCAGTTTTCGGGAGACCCAGTACTTC.

This clonotype turned up a few times. This chain links TRBV7-2 with TRBJ1-5; D unclear. This CDR3 contains 14 residues. CDR1 is SGHTA and CDR2 is FQGNSA in the germline V gene. V shed 0 bases and J shed 7 bases, with 10 bases lying between them. CDR3 DNA sequence: TGTGCCAGCAGCTTAGCCCCGGGTATGCAGCCCCAGCATTTT. This codes for CASSLAPGMQPQHF.

V is TRBV11-3 and J is TRBJ2-2, with D perhaps matching TRBD2 (6 bases). Looked up from germline, CDR1 is SGHNT and CDR2 is YENEEA. CDR3 length equals 17 residues. V gave up 3 bases and J gave up 1 base, with 15 bases separating them. The CDR3 loop is CASSFGAGSLNTGELFF. CDR3 nucleotides: TGTGCCAGCAGCTTTGGGGCGGGATCACTGAACACCGGGGAGCTGTTTTTT.

This clonotype was observed a few times. The chain carries TRBV14 and TRBJ1-4; TRBD1 matches at 8 bases. The length of the CDR3 is 15 residues. CDR1 is SGHDN, CDR2 FVKESK, per germline. Unmatched junction bases numbered 9, after V lost 5 bases and J lost 7 bases. Here the CDR3 reads CASSTQGARGEKLFF. DNA for the CDR3: TGTGCCAGCAGCACGCAGGGGGCGCGCGGTGAAAAACTGTTTTTT.

This clonotype was picked up many times. V and J are TRBV7-3 and TRBJ2-1, with 8 bases aligning to TRBD2. This CDR3 comprises 14 residues. Germline V gene lookup returns CDR1 SGHTA and CDR2 FQGTGA. Trimming at V came to 5 bases and at J to 2 bases, leaving 2 bases not matched to a gene. In DNA form, the CDR3 reads TGTGCCAGCAGCGTAGCGGGACCCTACAATGAGCAGTTCTTC. Translating gives CASSVAGPYNEQFF.

Ten or more counts support this clonotype. The chain has TRBV11-2 and TRBJ1-1; D is possibly TRBD1 (5 bases). Germline CDR1 is SGHAT and CDR2 is FQNNGV. This CDR3 contains 16 residues. V lost 7 bases and J 0 bases, leaving 18 bases between the germline ends. CDR3 sequence (DNA): TGTGCCAGCAAAAAAGAACCGGGACTTATGAACACTGAAGCTTTCTTT. The encoded protein is CASKKEPGLMNTEAFF.

CDR3 DNA sequence: TGCGCCAGCAGCGAGGACAGGGATGGGGCCAACGTCCTGACTTTC. Residues: CASSEDRDGANVLTF. V gene TRBV5-1 combines with J gene TRBJ2-6; the match to TRBD1 covers 8 bases. This CDR3 is 15 amino acids long. J lost 3 bases, V lost 4 bases, and 3 bases had no gene match. The germline V gene encodes CDR1 SGHRS and CDR2 YFSETQ.

This clonotype came up many times. The chain has TRBV10-3 and TRBJ2-7; TRBD1 aligns across 11 bases. The CDR3 covers 14 residues. Germline V gene lookup returns CDR1 ENHRY and CDR2 SYGVKD. Unmatched junction bases numbered 4, after V lost 6 bases and J lost 3 bases. The CDR3 coding sequence is TGTGCCATCAGAGGGGACAGGGGGATCTACGAGCAGTACTTC. Protein: CAIRGDRGIYEQYF.

This clonotype was seen many times. DNA for the CDR3: TGTGCCAGCCGCCACCAAACGCTCGAGCAGTACTTC. Its protein is CASRHQTLEQYF. The chain couples TRBV6-1 to TRBJ2-7; D unclear. Deletions cut 8 bases from V and 6 bases from J, with 14 bases between. Germline CDR1 MNHNS, CDR2 SASEGT. The CDR3 totals 12 residues.

This clonotype was found a few times. The V call is TRBV5-1, the J call TRBJ2-7; 11 bases are a match to TRBD2. V lost 4 bases, J lost 7 bases, and 13 bases stayed unmatched. This CDR3 has 16 amino acids. Germline V gene data show CDR1 as SGHRS and CDR2 as YFSETQ. This CDR3 is CASSTRGTSGGGEQYF. CDR3 bases: TGCGCCAGCAGCACTAGGGGGACTAGCGGCGGCGGGGAGCAGTACTTC.

In its sample, this clonotype was seen a few times. The chain is built from TRBV4-3 and TRBJ1-5; D not resolved. Germline V gene lookup returns CDR1 LGHNA and CDR2 YSLEER. V was pared by 0 bases and J by 4 bases, with 10 bases between. CDR3 length equals 15 residues. The chain's CDR3 is CASSQDPYGNQPQHF. The CDR3 nucleotides read TGCGCCAGCAGCCAAGACCCCTACGGGAATCAGCCCCAGCATTTT.

This clonotype was detected ten times or more. The CDR3 reads CSTDGPKARETQYF. The DNA of the CDR3 is TGCAGCACGGACGGCCCAAAAGCTAGGGAGACCCAGTACTTC. V is TRBV29-1 and J is TRBJ2-5; D remains unclear. Trimming shortened V by 8 bases and J by 5 bases, and 21 bases separated the two germline ends. Per germline, CDR1 SQVTM and CDR2 ANQGSEA. The CDR3 contains 14 residues.

This clonotype was counted ten times or more. The chain has TRBV7-6 and TRBJ1-1; D is undetermined. V was clipped by 2 bases and J by 3 bases, with 13 bases between them. Germline V gene sequence: CDR1 SGHVS, CDR2 FNYEAQ. The CDR3 is 15 residues long. The chain's CDR3 is CASSLNNGVYTEAFF. CDR3 in DNA: TGTGCCAGCAGCTTAAATAACGGGGTTTACACTGAAGCTTTCTTT.